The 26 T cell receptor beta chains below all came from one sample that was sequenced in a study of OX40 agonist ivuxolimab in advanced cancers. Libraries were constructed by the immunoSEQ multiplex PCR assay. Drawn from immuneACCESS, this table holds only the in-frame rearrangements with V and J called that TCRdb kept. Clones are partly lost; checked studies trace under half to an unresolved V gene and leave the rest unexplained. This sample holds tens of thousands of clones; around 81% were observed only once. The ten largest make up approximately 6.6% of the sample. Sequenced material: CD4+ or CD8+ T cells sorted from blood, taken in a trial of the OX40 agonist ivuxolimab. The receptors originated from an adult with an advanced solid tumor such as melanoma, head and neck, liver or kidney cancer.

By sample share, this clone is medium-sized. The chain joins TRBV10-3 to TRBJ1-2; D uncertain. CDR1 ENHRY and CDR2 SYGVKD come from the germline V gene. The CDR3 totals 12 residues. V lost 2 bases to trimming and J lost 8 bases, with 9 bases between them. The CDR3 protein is CAISETVKGYTF. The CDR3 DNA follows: TGTGCCATCAGTGAGACCGTGAAAGGCTACACCTTC.

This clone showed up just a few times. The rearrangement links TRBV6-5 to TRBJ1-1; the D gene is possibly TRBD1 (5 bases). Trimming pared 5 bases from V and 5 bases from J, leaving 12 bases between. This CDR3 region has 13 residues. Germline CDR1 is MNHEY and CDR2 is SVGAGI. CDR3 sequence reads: CASSIGGGTEAFF. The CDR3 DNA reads TGTGCCAGCAGTATCGGTGGGGGGACTGAAGCTTTCTTT.

This CDR3 is CASSLRDFNTDTQYF. In nucleotides, the CDR3 is TGTGCCAGCAGCCTCCGGGACTTTAACACAGATACGCAGTATTTT. The J gene is TRBJ2-3, the V gene TRBV13, with D maybe TRBD2 (6 bases). Between the trimmed V and J ends, which lost 5 bases and 2 bases, there was a span of 14 bases. The CDR3 has 15 residues. Per the germline V gene, CDR1 is PRHDT and CDR2 is FYEKMQ (reference sequence). Full variable domain (missing parts from reference TRBV13 and TRBJ2-3): AAGVIQSPRHLIKEKRETATLKCYPIPRHDTVYWYQQGPGQDPQFLISFYEKMQSDKGSIPDRFSAQQFSDYHSELNMSSLELGDSALYFCASSLRDFNTDTQYFGPGTRLTVL.

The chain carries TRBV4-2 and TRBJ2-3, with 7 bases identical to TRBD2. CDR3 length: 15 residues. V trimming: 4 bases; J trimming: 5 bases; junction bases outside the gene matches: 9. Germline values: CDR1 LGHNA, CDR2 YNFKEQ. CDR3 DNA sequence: TGTGCCAGCAGCCCTCCGGCGGGGGTGGAAGATACGCAGTATTTT. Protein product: CASSPPAGVEDTQYF.

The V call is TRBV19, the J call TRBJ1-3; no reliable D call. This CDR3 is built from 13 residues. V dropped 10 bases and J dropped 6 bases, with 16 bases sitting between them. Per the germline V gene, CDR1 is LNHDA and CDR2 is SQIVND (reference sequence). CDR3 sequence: CATTPYEENTIYF. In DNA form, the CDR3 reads TGTGCCACCACACCCTATGAAGAAAACACCATATATTTT.

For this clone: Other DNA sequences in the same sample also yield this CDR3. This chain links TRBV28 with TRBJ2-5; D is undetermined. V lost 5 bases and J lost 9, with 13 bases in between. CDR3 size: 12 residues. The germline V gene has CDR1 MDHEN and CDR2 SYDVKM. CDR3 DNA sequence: TGTGCCAGCAGTCTACCCCCGGGTCCCCAGTACTTC. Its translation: CASSLPPGPQYF. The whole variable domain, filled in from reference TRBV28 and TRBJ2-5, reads DVKVTQSSRYLVKRTGEKVFLECVQDMDHENMFWYRQDPGLGLRLIYFSYDVKMKEKGDIPEGYSVSREKKERFSLILESASTNQTSMYLCASSLPPGPQYFGPGTRLLVL.

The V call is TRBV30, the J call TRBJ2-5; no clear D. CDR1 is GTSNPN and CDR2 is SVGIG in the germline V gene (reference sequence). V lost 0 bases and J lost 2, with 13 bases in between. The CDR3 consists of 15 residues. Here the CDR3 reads CAWSVGQPLQETQYF. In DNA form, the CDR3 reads TGTGCCTGGAGTGTCGGGCAGCCCTTACAAGAGACCCAGTACTTC.

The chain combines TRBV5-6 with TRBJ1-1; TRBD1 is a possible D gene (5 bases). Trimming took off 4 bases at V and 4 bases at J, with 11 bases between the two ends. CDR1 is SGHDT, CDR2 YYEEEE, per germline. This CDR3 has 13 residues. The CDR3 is CASSVVGGTEAFF. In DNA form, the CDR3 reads TGTGCCAGCAGCGTGGTTGGGGGCACTGAAGCTTTCTTT.

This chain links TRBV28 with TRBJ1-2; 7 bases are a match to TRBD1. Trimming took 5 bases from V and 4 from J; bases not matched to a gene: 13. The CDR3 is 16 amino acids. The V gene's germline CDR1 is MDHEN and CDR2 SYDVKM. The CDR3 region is CASSPDEDRVGYGYTF. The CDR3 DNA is TGTGCCAGCAGTCCCGATGAAGACAGGGTTGGCTATGGCTACACCTTC.

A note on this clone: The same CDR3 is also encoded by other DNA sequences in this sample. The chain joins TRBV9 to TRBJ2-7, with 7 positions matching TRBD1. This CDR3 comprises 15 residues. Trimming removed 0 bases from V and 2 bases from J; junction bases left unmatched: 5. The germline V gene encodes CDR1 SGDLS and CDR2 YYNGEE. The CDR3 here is CASSVDPGTAYEQYF. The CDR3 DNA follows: TGTGCCAGCAGCGTAGACCCAGGGACAGCCTACGAGCAGTACTTC.

As DNA, the CDR3 is TGTGCCAGTAGGAATCCGACAGGGAATAACTATGGCTACACCTTC. Amino acid sequence: CASRNPTGNNYGYTF. The V and J genes are TRBV19 and TRBJ1-2, with TRBD1 matching 7 bases. J gave up 1 base and V 6 bases, and 8 bases lay outside the gene matches. CDR3 length: 15 amino acids. Germline V lookup: CDR1 LNHDA, CDR2 SQIVND (reference sequence).

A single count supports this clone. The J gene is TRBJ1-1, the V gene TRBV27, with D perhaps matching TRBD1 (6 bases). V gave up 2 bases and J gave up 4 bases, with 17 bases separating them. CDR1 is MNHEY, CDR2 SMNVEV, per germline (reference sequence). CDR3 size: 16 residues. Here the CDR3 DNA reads TGTGCCAGCAGTTTAATCTCCCACACAGGGCCCACTGAAGCTTTCTTT. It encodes CASSLISHTGPTEAFF.

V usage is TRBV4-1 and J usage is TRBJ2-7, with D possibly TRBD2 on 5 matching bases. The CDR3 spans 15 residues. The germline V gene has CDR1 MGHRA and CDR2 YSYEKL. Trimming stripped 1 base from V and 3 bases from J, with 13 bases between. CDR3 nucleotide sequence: TGCGCCAGCAGCCAAGGTGAGGGCCGGGACTACGAGCAGTACTTC. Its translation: CASSQGEGRDYEQYF.

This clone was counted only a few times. The DNA of the CDR3 is TGTGCCAGCAGCGTAGAGGGGGTAACAGATACGCAGTATTTT. Protein: CASSVEGVTDTQYF. V is TRBV9 and J is TRBJ2-3, with D possibly TRBD1 on 6 matching bases. Deletions cut 0 bases from V and 3 bases from J, with 8 bases between. Germline V CDR1 and CDR2: SGDLS, YYNGEE. The CDR3 covers 14 residues.

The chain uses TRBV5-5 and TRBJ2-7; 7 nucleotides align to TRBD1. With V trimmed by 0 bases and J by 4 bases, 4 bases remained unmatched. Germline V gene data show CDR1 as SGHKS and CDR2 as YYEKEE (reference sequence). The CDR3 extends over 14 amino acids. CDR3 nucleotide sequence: TGTGCCAGCAGCTTGGACCCCAGGGGGTACGAGCAGTACTTC. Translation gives CASSLDPRGYEQYF. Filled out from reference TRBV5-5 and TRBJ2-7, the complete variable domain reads DAGVTQSPTHLIKTRGQQVTLRCSPISGHKSVSWYQQVLGQGPQFIFQYYEKEERGRGNFPDRFSARQFPNYSSELNVNALLLGDSALYLCASSLDPRGYEQYFGPGTRLTVT.

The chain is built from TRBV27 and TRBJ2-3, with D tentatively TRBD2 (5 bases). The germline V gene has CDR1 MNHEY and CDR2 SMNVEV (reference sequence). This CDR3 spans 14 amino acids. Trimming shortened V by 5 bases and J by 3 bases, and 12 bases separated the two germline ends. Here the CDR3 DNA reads TGTGCCAGCAGTCAGGCGGACTCGACAGATACGCAGTATTTT. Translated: CASSQADSTDTQYF.

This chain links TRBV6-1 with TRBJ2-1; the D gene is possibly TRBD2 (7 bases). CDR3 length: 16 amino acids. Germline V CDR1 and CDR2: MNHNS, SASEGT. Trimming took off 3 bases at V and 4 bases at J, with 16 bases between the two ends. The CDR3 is CASSDPHREGYNEQFF. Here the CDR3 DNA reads TGTGCCAGCAGTGACCCCCACAGGGAGGGGTACAATGAGCAGTTCTTC.

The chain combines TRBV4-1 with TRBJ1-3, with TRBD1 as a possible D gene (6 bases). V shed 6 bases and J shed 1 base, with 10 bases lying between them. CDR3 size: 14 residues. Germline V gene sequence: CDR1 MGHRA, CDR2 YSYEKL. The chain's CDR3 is CASSGTGSGNTIYF. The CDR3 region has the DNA TGCGCCAGCAGTGGAACAGGGTCTGGAAACACCATATATTTT.

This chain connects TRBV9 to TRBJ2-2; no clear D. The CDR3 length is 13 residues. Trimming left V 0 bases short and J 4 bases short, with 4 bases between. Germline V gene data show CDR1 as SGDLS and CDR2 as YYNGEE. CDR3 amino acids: CASSVVGTGELFF. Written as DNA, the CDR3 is TGTGCCAGCAGCGTAGTGGGCACCGGGGAGCTGTTTTTT.

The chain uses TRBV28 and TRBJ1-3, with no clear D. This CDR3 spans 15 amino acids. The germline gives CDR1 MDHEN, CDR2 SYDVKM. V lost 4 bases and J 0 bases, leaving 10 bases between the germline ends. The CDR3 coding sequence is TGTGCCAGCAGTTCACTCACAGACTCTGGAAACACCATATATTTT. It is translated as CASSSLTDSGNTIYF.

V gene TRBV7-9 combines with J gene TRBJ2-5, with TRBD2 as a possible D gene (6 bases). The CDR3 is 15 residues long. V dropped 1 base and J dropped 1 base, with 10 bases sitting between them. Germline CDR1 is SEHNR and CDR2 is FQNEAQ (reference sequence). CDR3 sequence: CASSLVGDSQETQYF. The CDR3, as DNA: TGTGCCAGCAGCTTAGTTGGGGACTCCCAAGAGACCCAGTACTTC.

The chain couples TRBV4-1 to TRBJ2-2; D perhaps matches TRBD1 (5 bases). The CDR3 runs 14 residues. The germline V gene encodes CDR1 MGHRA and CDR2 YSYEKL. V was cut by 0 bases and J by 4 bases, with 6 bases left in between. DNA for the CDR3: TGCGCCAGCAGCCAAGAGACAGTCACCGGGGAGCTGTTTTTT. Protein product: CASSQETVTGELFF.

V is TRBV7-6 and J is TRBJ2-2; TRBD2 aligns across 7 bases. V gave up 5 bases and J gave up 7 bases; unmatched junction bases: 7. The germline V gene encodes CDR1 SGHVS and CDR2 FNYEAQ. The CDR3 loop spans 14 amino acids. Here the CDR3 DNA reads TGTGCCAGCAGCCCGTCGGGAGGTGGCGGGGAGCTGTTTTTT. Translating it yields CASSPSGGGGELFF.

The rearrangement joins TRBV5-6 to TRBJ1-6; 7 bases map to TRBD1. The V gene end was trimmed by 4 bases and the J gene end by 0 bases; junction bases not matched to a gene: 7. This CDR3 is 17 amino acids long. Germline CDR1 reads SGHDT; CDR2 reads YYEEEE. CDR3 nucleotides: TGTGCCAGCAGCACGGTGACAGGGAGCTCCTATAATTCACCCCTCCACTTT. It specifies CASSTVTGSSYNSPLHF.

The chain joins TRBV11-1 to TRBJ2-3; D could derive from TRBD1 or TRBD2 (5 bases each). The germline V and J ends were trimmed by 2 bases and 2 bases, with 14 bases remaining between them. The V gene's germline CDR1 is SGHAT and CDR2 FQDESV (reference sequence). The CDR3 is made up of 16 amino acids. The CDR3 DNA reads TGTGCCAGCAGCTTAACCCGGGGCCCAGTCACAGATACGCAGTATTTT. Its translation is CASSLTRGPVTDTQYF.

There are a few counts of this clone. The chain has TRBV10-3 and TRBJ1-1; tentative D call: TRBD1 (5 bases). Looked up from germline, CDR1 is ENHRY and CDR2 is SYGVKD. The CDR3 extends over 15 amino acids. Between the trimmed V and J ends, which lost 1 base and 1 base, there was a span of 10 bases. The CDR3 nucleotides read TGTGCCATCAGTGAGTACCAAGGACAGAACACTGAAGCTTTCTTT. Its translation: CAISEYQGQNTEAFF.